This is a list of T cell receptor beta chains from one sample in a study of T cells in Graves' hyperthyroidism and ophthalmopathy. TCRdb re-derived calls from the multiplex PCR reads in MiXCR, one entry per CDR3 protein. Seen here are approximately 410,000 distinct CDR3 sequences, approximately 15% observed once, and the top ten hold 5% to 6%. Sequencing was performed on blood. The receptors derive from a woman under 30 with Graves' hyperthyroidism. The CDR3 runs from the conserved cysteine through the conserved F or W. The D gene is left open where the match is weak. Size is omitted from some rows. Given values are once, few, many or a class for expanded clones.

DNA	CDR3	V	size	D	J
TGTGCCAGTAGTATAACCGGTGGACAGGGGGTCTCCTACGAGCAGTACTTC	CASSITGGQGVSYEQYF	TRBV19	few	TRBD1	TRBJ2-7
TGTGCCAGCAGGGAGAGCAATCAGCCCCAGCATTTT	CASRESNQPQHF	TRBV28	many	-	TRBJ1-5
TGTGCCAGCAGCGTAGGGCCTGGATACGAGCAGTACTTC	CASSVGPGYEQYF	TRBV9	many	-	TRBJ2-7
TGTGCCAGCAGCCCCGGGACTTTTCCGAACACCGGGGAGCTGTTTTTT	CASSPGTFPNTGELFF	TRBV11-2	many	-	TRBJ2-2
TGTGCCAGCAGCTTAGCTCTGGGGGTCAATGAGCAGTTCTTC	CASSLALGVNEQFF	TRBV7-6	-	-	TRBJ2-1
TGTGCCAGCAGCTTAGATGCCAGGGGGGGAGATACGCAGTATTTT	CASSLDARGGDTQYF	TRBV7-9	many	-	TRBJ2-3
TGTGCCAGCAGCTTTTCAGGGTCCGGCAATCAGCCCCAGCATTTT	CASSFSGSGNQPQHF	TRBV5-8	many	-	TRBJ1-5
TGTGCCAGCAGCTTCGCTAGCGGGCCTTACAATGAGCAGTTCTTC	CASSFASGPYNEQFF	TRBV7-9	many	TRBD2	TRBJ2-1
TGTGCCAGCAGTAGACAGGGGGGTGACACTGAAGCTTTCTTT	CASSRQGGDTEAFF	TRBV7-9	-	TRBD1	TRBJ1-1
TGCGCCAGCAGCCAAGGCCTTAGCTCAGGGCTTAGCAATCAGCCCCAGCATTTT	CASSQGLSSGLSNQPQHF	TRBV4-1	-	-	TRBJ1-5